This is a list of T cell receptor beta chains from one sample in a study of T-cell reconstitution after alpha-beta-depleted transplantation in children. In TCRdb, the PCR reads were re-called with MiXCR into one record per CDR3 protein. The profile shows a few hundred thousand distinct CDR3 sequences, approximately 12% of them singletons. The starting material was PBMCs from the stem cell graft donor, obtained from the stem cell graft. Source of these receptors: a human donor who donated a stem cell graft to a child with combined immunodeficiency. Both conserved end residues are part of each CDR3. The D gene is left open where the match is weak. Not all rows give a size; the values are once, few, many and, for expanded clones, a class.

many	TRBV6-1	TRBD1	TRBJ1-2	CASTIRGPNYGYTF	TGTGCCAGCACGATCAGGGGGCCTAACTATGGCTACACCTTC
few	TRBV3-1	.	TRBJ2-1	CASSRPSGVEQFF	TGTGCCAGCAGCCGACCTTCTGGAGTCGAGCAGTTCTTC
.	TRBV4-3	.	TRBJ1-1	CASSPSLMNTEAFF	TGCGCCAGCAGCCCCTCCCTGATGAACACTGAAGCTTTCTTT
many	TRBV12-3/TRBV12-4	.	TRBJ1-1	CASSPPTRGHLVKAFF	TGTGCCAGCAGTCCACCTACGCGGGGGCACTTGGTAAAAGCTTTCTTT
few	TRBV20-1	.	TRBJ2-1	CSARFGAGYNEQFF	TGCAGTGCTAGGTTCGGGGCCGGATACAATGAGCAGTTCTTC
.	TRBV9	.	TRBJ2-3	CASSGRFPSTDTQYF	TGTGCCAGCAGCGGACGCTTTCCTAGCACAGATACGCAGTATTTT
many	TRBV12-3/TRBV12-4	TRBD1	TRBJ1-3	CASRRTGGFPGNTIYF	TGTGCCAGCAGAAGGACAGGGGGGTTCCCTGGAAACACCATATATTTT
.	TRBV6-2/TRBV6-3	.	TRBJ2-7	CASQEGSGSEQYF	TGTGCCAGCCAAGAAGGGTCAGGGAGCGAGCAGTACTTC
.	TRBV20-1	TRBD2	TRBJ2-1	CSARELGTSDLNEQFF	TGCAGTGCTAGAGAGCTCGGGACTAGCGACTTGAATGAGCAGTTCTTC
.	TRBV5-4	.	TRBJ2-7	CASSLSGGVEQYF	TGTGCCAGCAGCTTGAGTGGCGGCGTCGAGCAGTACTTC
few	TRBV12-3/TRBV12-4	.	TRBJ2-5	CASERQGGETQYF	TGTGCCAGCGAGCGGCAGGGCGGGGAGACCCAGTACTTC
few	TRBV27	TRBD2	TRBJ2-1	CASSPWTSGNNEQFF	TGTGCCAGCAGTCCCTGGACTAGCGGGAACAATGAGCAGTTCTTC
many	TRBV12-3/TRBV12-4	TRBD1	TRBJ1-5	CASSLGTGHQPQHF	TGTGCCAGCAGTTTGGGGACAGGGCATCAGCCCCAGCATTTT
few	TRBV24-1	.	TRBJ2-3	CATSDLPRDTQYF	TGTGCCACCAGTGATTTACCTCGGGATACGCAGTATTTT
many	TRBV28	TRBD1	TRBJ2-7	CASNYRGLPSYEQYF	TGTGCCAGCAACTACAGGGGGTTACCCTCGTACGAGCAGTACTTC
few	TRBV5-1	.	TRBJ1-1	CASSPGLLNTEAFF	TGCGCCAGCAGCCCGGGACTGCTGAACACTGAAGCTTTCTTT
.	TRBV12-3/TRBV12-4	.	TRBJ1-5	CASSFYGSNQPQHF	TGTGCCAGCAGTTTCTACGGTAGCAATCAGCCCCAGCATTTT
many	TRBV12-3/TRBV12-4	.	TRBJ2-7	CASSLESRQLAYEQYF	TGTGCCAGCAGTTTAGAATCGAGACAGCTTGCGTACGAGCAGTACTTC
many	TRBV12-3/TRBV12-4	.	TRBJ2-7	CASSADDGYEQYF	TGTGCCAGCAGTGCGGACGATGGCTACGAGCAGTACTTC
few	TRBV30	.	TRBJ2-3	CAWSRRVGGDTQYF	TGTGCCTGGAGTCGCAGGGTCGGTGGAGATACGCAGTATTTT
many	TRBV4-3	.	TRBJ2-7	CASSQAADRVSEQYF	TGCGCCAGCAGCCAAGCCGCCGACCGGGTTTCCGAGCAGTACTTC
few	TRBV12-3/TRBV12-4	.	TRBJ2-1	CASSFTASYNEQFF	TGTGCCAGCAGTTTCACGGCGTCCTACAATGAGCAGTTCTTC
.	TRBV7-2	TRBD1	TRBJ1-3	CASSEHRQGLSGNTIYF	TGTGCCAGCAGCGAACATAGACAGGGTTTATCTGGAAACACCATATATTTT
few	TRBV12-3/TRBV12-4	.	TRBJ2-7	CASSLWANRGYEQYF	TGTGCCAGCAGTTTATGGGCTAATAGGGGCTACGAGCAGTACTTC
many	TRBV29-1	.	TRBJ1-1	CSVEIRLRRAFF	TGCAGCGTTGAGATTCGTCTTCGCCGAGCTTTCTTT
.	TRBV30	.	TRBJ2-2	CAWRGSGWAGELFF	TGTGCCTGGAGGGGTAGCGGATGGGCCGGGGAGCTGTTTTTT
.	TRBV3-1	TRBD1	TRBJ2-1	CASSWTGGSYNEQFF	TGTGCCAGCAGCTGGACAGGGGGCTCCTACAATGAGCAGTTCTTC
.	TRBV6-2/TRBV6-3	.	TRBJ2-1	CASSLQGVLRNEQFF	TGTGCCAGCAGTCTACAGGGAGTCTTACGTAATGAGCAGTTCTTC
.	TRBV6-5	.	TRBJ2-2	CASSYSTRAGTGELFF	TGTGCCAGCAGTTACTCGACCAGGGCGGGAACCGGGGAGCTGTTTTTT
.	TRBV12-3/TRBV12-4	.	TRBJ1-1	CASKWAGDTEAFF	TGTGCCAGCAAGTGGGCAGGGGACACTGAAGCTTTCTTT
many	TRBV7-9	TRBD1	TRBJ2-7	CASSLGQGRHEQYF	TGTGCCAGCAGCTTAGGACAGGGAAGGCACGAGCAGTACTTC
few	TRBV5-6	.	TRBJ1-2	CASSLMTPSNYGYTF	TGTGCCAGCAGCTTGATGACTCCTTCTAACTATGGCTACACCTTC
few	TRBV19	.	TRBJ1-2	CASSIAVQGIYGYTF	TGTGCCAGTAGTATTGCCGTCCAGGGAATTTATGGCTACACCTTC
.	TRBV28	.	TRBJ1-5	CASSLRVANQPQHF	TGTGCCAGCAGTCTACGGGTAGCGAATCAGCCCCAGCATTTT
few	TRBV7-6	TRBD2	TRBJ2-7	CASSLASGGAEQYF	TGTGCCAGCAGCTTGGCTAGCGGGGGAGCCGAGCAGTACTTC